Shown below are 32 T cell receptor beta chains from a single sample sequenced in a study of blood T cell repertoires in COVID-19. Some clones are missing from TCRdb's copy, which holds only in-frame ones; the method was immunoSEQ multiplex PCR. In the table there are 350,000 to 450,000 clones, about 91% of which are singletons. What was sequenced was peripheral blood. The source of these receptors is a middle-aged woman with COVID-19, enrolled during active disease.

The chain links TRBV7-9 to TRBJ1-6, with D maybe TRBD1 (6 bases). The CDR3 has 16 residues. CDR1 is SEHNR and CDR2 is FQNEAQ in the germline V gene (reference sequence). Trimming left V 2 bases short and J 10 bases short, with 18 bases between. The CDR3 nucleotides are TGTGCCAGCAGCTTATTTCACAGGGCGGTAGGGTCACCCCTCCACTTT. Translated: CASSLFHRAVGSPLHF.

V gene TRBV28 combines with J gene TRBJ1-2; D may be TRBD1 (6 bases). The CDR3 sequence is 16 residues long. Germline CDR1 is MDHEN and CDR2 is SYDVKM. Trimming left V 2 bases short and J 4 bases short, with 17 bases between. CDR3 in amino acids: CASSLSGGRRAYGYTF. The CDR3 DNA reads as TGTGCCAGCAGTTTAAGCGGGGGCCGGCGGGCCTATGGCTACACCTTC.

In its sample, this clone was seen once. J is TRBJ1-1 and V is TRBV3-1 (or the pseudogene TRBV3-2); weak D call: TRBD1 (5 bases). The V end lost 0 bases, the J end lost 1 base, and 15 bases lay between the germline ends. Looked up from germline, CDR1 is LGHDT and CDR2 is YNNKEL (reference sequence). This CDR3 comprises 17 residues. This CDR3 reads CASSQEVRARENTEAFF. The CDR3 DNA sequence: TGTGCCAGCAGCCAAGAGGTCAGGGCTAGAGAGAACACTGAAGCTTTCTTT.

This sequence joins TRBV30 and TRBJ1-5, with TRBD1 matching 7 bases. The V segment lost 3 bases and the J segment 7 bases; nucleotides outside the gene matches: 9. Germline V gene data show CDR1 as GTSNPN and CDR2 as SVGIG (reference sequence). The CDR3 is 14 amino acids. CDR3 amino acids: CAWSPDRDYQPQHF. The CDR3 DNA follows: TGTGCCTGGAGCCCCGACAGGGATTACCAGCCCCAGCATTTT.

The rearrangement uses TRBV7-2 and TRBJ1-1, with 7 bases fitting TRBD1. The CDR3 has 15 residues. Germline V CDR1 and CDR2: SGHTA, FQGNSA. V shed 5 bases, J shed 6 bases, and the junction held 12 bases outside the gene matches. This chain's CDR3 is CASSGSGRGFPEAFF. The CDR3 coding sequence is TGTGCCAGCAGCGGATCTGGCAGGGGGTTCCCTGAAGCTTTCTTT.

The V gene is TRBV2, the J gene TRBJ1-4, with D maybe TRBD1 (6 bases). V was trimmed by 5 bases and J by 8 bases, leaving 15 bases between them. The germline gives CDR1 SNHLY, CDR2 FYNNEI. The CDR3 is 14 residues long. CDR3 amino acids: CASSLEQGNEKLFF. The CDR3 nucleotides are TGTGCCAGCAGTCTCGAGCAGGGGAACGAAAAACTGTTTTTT.

V is TRBV30 and J is TRBJ2-7; no clear D. Looked up from germline, CDR1 is GTSNPN and CDR2 is SVGIG (reference sequence). The ends were cut back, 7 bases at V and 4 bases at J, with 11 bases in the middle. This CDR3 contains 11 residues. CDR3 DNA: TGTGCCTACCGTTCCTATTACGAGCAGTACTTC. It yields the protein CAYRSYYEQYF. Complete variable domain (other parts from reference TRBV30 and TRBJ2-7): SQTIHQWPATLVQPVGSPLSLECTVEGTSNPNLYWYRQAAGRGLQLLFYSVGIGQISSEVPQNLSASRPQDRQFILSSKKLLLSDSGFYLCAYRSYYEQYFGPGTRLTVT.

This clone was seen a handful of times. V gene TRBV7-8 combines with J gene TRBJ1-6; TRBD1 aligns across 8 bases. Germline V lookup: CDR1 SGHVS, CDR2 FQNEAQ. The length of the CDR3 is 13 residues. Trimming took 2 bases from V and 10 from J; bases not matched to a gene: 1. CDR3 in DNA: TGTGCCAGCAGCTTAACAGGGGGATCACCCCTCCACTTT. Its protein is CASSLTGGSPLHF. Together with reference TRBV7-8 and TRBJ1-6, the CDR3 gives the full variable domain: GAGVSQSPRYKVAKRGQDVALRCDPISGHVSLFWYQQALGQGPEFLTYFQNEAQLDKSGLPSDRFFAERPEGSVSTLKIQRTQQEDSAVYLCASSLTGGSPLHFGNGTRLTVT.

This clone has just a few counts. The chain recombines TRBV13 with TRBJ1-6, with TRBD1 matching 10 bases. Per the germline V gene, CDR1 is PRHDT and CDR2 is FYEKMQ (reference sequence). This CDR3 has 15 residues. The junction had 5 bases not matched to a gene; V was cut back by 5 bases and J by 7 bases. The CDR3 DNA reads TGTGCCAGCAGCCTCCGGGACAGGGGAAATTCACCCCTCCACTTT. Translating it yields CASSLRDRGNSPLHF.

The V gene is TRBV6-2 or TRBV6-3, the J gene TRBJ1-3; 9 bases align to TRBD1. This CDR3 is built from 15 residues. Germline CDR1 reads MNHEY; CDR2 reads SVGEGT. V trimming: 5 bases; J trimming: 0 bases; junction bases outside the gene matches: 2. This chain's CDR3 is CASSRTGDSGNTIYF. The CDR3, as DNA: TGTGCCAGCAGTCGGACAGGGGACTCTGGAAACACCATATATTTT.

V usage is TRBV19 and J usage is TRBJ2-1, with a weak D call TRBD2 (5 bases). CDR3 length equals 16 residues. The V gene lost 7 bases and the J gene lost 0 bases, with 16 bases spanning the gap. Germline lookup yields CDR1 LNHDA and CDR2 SQIVND (reference sequence). CDR3 amino acids: CASNPRAFSSYNEQFF. CDR3 sequence (DNA): TGTGCCAGTAACCCGAGGGCCTTCAGCTCCTACAATGAGCAGTTCTTC. The entire variable domain, with the rest obtained from reference TRBV19 and TRBJ2-1, is as follows: DGGITQSPKYLFRKEGQNVTLSCEQNLNHDAMYWYRQDPGQGLRLIYYSQIVNDFQKGDIAEGYSVSREKKESFPLTVTSAQKNPTAFYLCASNPRAFSSYNEQFFGPGTRLTVL.

The chain has TRBV19 and TRBJ1-2; 8 bases line up with TRBD1. The CDR3 totals 15 residues. Unmatched junction bases numbered 7, after V lost 2 bases and J lost 5 bases. Looked up from germline, CDR1 is LNHDA and CDR2 is SQIVND (reference sequence). The CDR3 DNA reads as TGTGCCAGTAGTATAAGGGGACAGGTGGTTTATGGCTACACCTTC. This encodes CASSIRGQVVYGYTF.

This chain joins TRBV7-2 and TRBJ1-6, with D unclear. V was shortened by 1 base and J by 0 bases, with 13 bases between the two germline ends. The length of the CDR3 is 18 residues. Germline V gene data show CDR1 as SGHTA and CDR2 as FQGNSA. The DNA of the CDR3 is TGTGCCAGCAGCTTAGAAGAGGGTTTTAGCTCCTATAATTCACCCCTCCACTTT. Translated: CASSLEEGFSSYNSPLHF. Using reference TRBV7-2 and TRBJ1-6 for the parts outside the CDR3, the full variable domain is GAGVSQSPSNKVTEKGKDVELRCDPISGHTALYWYRQSLGQGLEFLIYFQGNSAPDKSGLPSDRFSAERTGGSVSTLTIQRTQQEDSAVYLCASSLEEGFSSYNSPLHFGNGTRLTVT.

This chain links TRBV12-3 or TRBV12-4 with TRBJ2-5; 8 bases are a match to TRBD1. The J segment lost 5 bases and the V segment lost 6 bases, leaving 5 bases of the junction unmatched. The length of the CDR3 is 13 residues. This chain's CDR3 is CASSTTGAETQYF. CDR3 DNA: TGTGCCAGCAGCACGACAGGGGCCGAGACCCAGTACTTC.

This clone was seen only once. The genes are TRBV5-6 and TRBJ1-3, with a tentative D call TRBD1 (5 bases). This CDR3 is built from 14 residues. Germline V gene sequence: CDR1 SGHDT, CDR2 YYEEEE. V lost 3 bases and J lost 5, with 12 bases in between. DNA for the CDR3: TGTGCCAGCAGCTCTTGGGGCAGTCGAAACACCATATATTTT. Translated: CASSSWGSRNTIYF. The full variable domain, in which reference TRBV5-6 and TRBJ1-3 provide the parts outside the CDR3, is DAGVTQSPTHLIKTRGQQVTLRCSPKSGHDTVSWYQQALGQGPQFIFQYYEEEERQRGNFPDRFSGHQFPNYSSELNVNALLLGDSALYLCASSSWGSRNTIYFGEGSWLTVV.

This clone was counted once. CDR3 DNA sequence: TGTGCCAGCAGTTTAGTGAGCGGGGTGAACACCGGGGAGCTGTTTTTT. It yields the protein CASSLVSGVNTGELFF. This chain connects TRBV6-5 to TRBJ2-2, with 7 positions matching TRBD2. Trimming took 4 bases from V and 1 from J; bases not matched to a gene: 6. Germline values: CDR1 MNHEY, CDR2 SVGAGI. The CDR3 runs to 16 residues.

This chain connects TRBV5-1 to TRBJ2-3, with TRBD2 identical over 11 bases. The CDR3 spans 16 residues. Germline V gene lookup returns CDR1 SGHRS and CDR2 YFSETQ. The junction had 10 bases not matched to a gene; V was cut back by 4 bases and J by 6 bases. Written as DNA, the CDR3 is TGCGCCAGCAGCCCTCCCGGTAGCGGGGGGGCCGATACGCAGTATTTT. This translates into CASSPPGSGGADTQYF.

The chain couples TRBV9 to TRBJ1-3; TRBD1 is a possible D gene (5 bases). CDR1 and CDR2 from the germline V gene are SGDLS and YYNGEE. The CDR3 length is 13 residues. The V end was cut by 0 bases, the J end by 8 bases, with 9 bases between. Here the CDR3 reads CASSVVGGDTIYF. Here the CDR3 DNA reads TGTGCCAGCAGCGTAGTGGGGGGTGACACCATATATTTT.

V gene TRBV27 combines with J gene TRBJ1-6; no firm D call. Looked up from germline, CDR1 is MNHEY and CDR2 is SMNVEV (reference sequence). This CDR3 comprises 13 residues. V dropped 9 bases and J dropped 0 bases, with 6 bases sitting between them. The CDR3, as DNA: TGTGCCAGTAGAAGCTCCTATAATTCACCCCTCCACTTT. Translating it yields CASRSSYNSPLHF.

The V call is TRBV7-9, the J call TRBJ2-2; 11 bases are a match to TRBD2. The CDR3 covers 18 residues. V lost 1 base, J lost 0 bases, and 4 bases stayed unmatched. The V gene's germline CDR1 is SEHNR and CDR2 FQNEAQ (reference sequence). The DNA for the CDR3 is TGTGCCAGCAGCTTAGGGGCTAGCGGGAGGCCGAACACCGGGGAGCTGTTTTTT. It is translated as CASSLGASGRPNTGELFF.

The rearrangement links TRBV27 to TRBJ2-3; TRBD1 matches 9 bases. CDR3 size: 15 residues. V shed 9 bases and J 3 bases; nucleotides not matched to a gene: 10. CDR1 is MNHEY and CDR2 is SMNVEV in the germline V gene (reference sequence). The CDR3 reads CASNDGQGRTDTQYF. The CDR3 DNA sequence: TGTGCCAGTAATGATGGACAGGGGAGGACAGATACGCAGTATTTT.

The chain has TRBV28 and TRBJ1-4; D gene unclear. Germline lookup yields CDR1 MDHEN and CDR2 SYDVKM. CDR3 length: 16 residues. V lost 3 bases to trimming and J lost 0 bases, with 11 bases between them. CDR3 nucleotide sequence: TGTGCCAGCAGTTTCGCAGGTGCAACAACTAATGAAAAACTGTTTTTT. It codes for CASSFAGATTNEKLFF.

This chain links TRBV5-1 with TRBJ2-1; 9 nucleotides align to TRBD1. The germline gives CDR1 SGHRS, CDR2 YFSETQ. Germline trimming cut 4 bases from V and 3 bases from J; bases unmatched to any gene: 8. This CDR3 is built from 16 residues. In DNA form, the CDR3 reads TGCGCCAGCAGCAGGCCGACAGGGGGAGACTACAATGAGCAGTTCTTC. Its translation: CASSRPTGGDYNEQFF. The full variable domain, its missing parts supplied by reference TRBV5-1 and TRBJ2-1, is KAGVTQTPRYLIKTRGQQVTLSCSPISGHRSVSWYQQTPGQGLQFLFEYFSETQRNKGNFPGRFSGRQFSNSRSEMNVSTLELGDSALYLCASSRPTGGDYNEQFFGPGTRLTVL.

The chain links TRBV5-5 to TRBJ2-2, with TRBD2 as a possible D gene (6 bases). The CDR3 spans 16 residues. Germline V gives CDR1 SGHKS, CDR2 YYEKEE (reference sequence). Trimming took off 0 bases at V and 5 bases at J, with 14 bases between the two ends. The CDR3 nucleotides read TGTGCCAGCAGCTTGGTCGGAGGGGCTGGAACCGGGGAGCTGTTTTTT. Amino acids: CASSLVGGAGTGELFF.

About this clone itself: Other DNA sequences of this sample code for an identical CDR3. The chain links TRBV19 to TRBJ2-7; possibly TRBD1 for D (6 bases). CDR1 LNHDA and CDR2 SQIVND come from the germline V gene (reference sequence). The CDR3 loop spans 14 amino acids. V was shortened by 2 bases and J by 2 bases, with 10 bases between the two germline ends. The CDR3 here is CASSINRDTYEQYF. Here the CDR3 DNA reads TGTGCCAGTAGTATAAACAGGGACACCTACGAGCAGTACTTC.

The rearrangement joins TRBV19 to TRBJ2-1; the match to TRBD2 covers 9 bases. The V gene end was trimmed by 7 bases and the J gene end by 2 bases; junction bases not matched to a gene: 9. Germline V gene sequence: CDR1 LNHDA, CDR2 SQIVND (reference sequence). This CDR3 region has 16 residues. CDR3 nucleotide sequence: TGTGCCAGTATGCTAGCGGGACCTCCTGCCTACAATGAGCAGTTCTTC. Protein product: CASMLAGPPAYNEQFF.

V usage is TRBV28 and J usage is TRBJ1-6, with 7 positions matching TRBD1. V was clipped by 5 bases and J by 10 bases; unmatched bases: 11. The CDR3 has 15 residues. Germline V gene sequence: CDR1 MDHEN, CDR2 SYDVKM. The CDR3 bases are TGTGCCAGCAGTCCCCCTGAGGGGGCGAGATCACCCCTCCACTTT. Translated, it gives CASSPPEGARSPLHF.

V gene TRBV28 combines with J gene TRBJ1-5, with D possibly being TRBD1 (5 bases). This CDR3 is built from 16 residues. Trimming took off 5 bases at V and 4 bases at J, with 18 bases between the two ends. Germline V gene sequence: CDR1 MDHEN, CDR2 SYDVKM. In nucleotides, the CDR3 is TGTGCCAGCAGTGGGTGGGTGGGGGGTCAGAATCAGCCCCAGCATTTT. It is translated as CASSGWVGGQNQPQHF.

This sequence joins TRBV24-1 and TRBJ2-2; 8 bases fit TRBD2. Germline-derived CDR1 and CDR2 are KGHDR and SFDVKD. J was trimmed by 5 bases and V by 3 bases; bases with no gene match: 1. This CDR3 is built from 14 residues. The CDR3 region is CATSDSGGTGELFF. As DNA, the CDR3 is TGTGCCACCAGTGATAGCGGGGGAACCGGGGAGCTGTTTTTT.

The chain joins TRBV27 to TRBJ1-1, with D maybe TRBD1 (6 bases). V lost 6 bases and J 5 bases, leaving 13 bases between the germline ends. Germline CDR1 reads MNHEY; CDR2 reads SMNVEV (reference sequence). CDR3 length: 13 amino acids. For the CDR3, the DNA is TGTGCCAGCAGCCCGGGACACCCGACTGAAGCTTTCTTT. Its protein product is CASSPGHPTEAFF.

The chain couples TRBV27 to TRBJ2-7, with 12 bases matching TRBD1. V lost 6 bases and J lost 4; bases outside the gene matches: 7. This CDR3 has 15 amino acids. From germline, CDR1 is MNHEY and CDR2 SMNVEV (reference sequence). The CDR3 is CASRQGTGGWYEQYF. CDR3 nucleotides: TGTGCCAGCAGGCAAGGGACAGGGGGCTGGTACGAGCAGTACTTC.

About this clone itself: Other DNA sequences in this specimen translate into the identical CDR3. The rearrangement links TRBV3-1 (or the pseudogene TRBV3-2) to TRBJ2-7; no firm D call. This CDR3 spans 12 amino acids. Germline V gene sequence: CDR1 LGHDT, CDR2 YNNKEL (reference sequence). V was pared by 2 bases and J by 1 base, with 3 bases between. CDR3 in amino acids: CASSQLSYEQYF. DNA for the CDR3: TGTGCCAGCAGCCAATTATCCTACGAGCAGTACTTC.